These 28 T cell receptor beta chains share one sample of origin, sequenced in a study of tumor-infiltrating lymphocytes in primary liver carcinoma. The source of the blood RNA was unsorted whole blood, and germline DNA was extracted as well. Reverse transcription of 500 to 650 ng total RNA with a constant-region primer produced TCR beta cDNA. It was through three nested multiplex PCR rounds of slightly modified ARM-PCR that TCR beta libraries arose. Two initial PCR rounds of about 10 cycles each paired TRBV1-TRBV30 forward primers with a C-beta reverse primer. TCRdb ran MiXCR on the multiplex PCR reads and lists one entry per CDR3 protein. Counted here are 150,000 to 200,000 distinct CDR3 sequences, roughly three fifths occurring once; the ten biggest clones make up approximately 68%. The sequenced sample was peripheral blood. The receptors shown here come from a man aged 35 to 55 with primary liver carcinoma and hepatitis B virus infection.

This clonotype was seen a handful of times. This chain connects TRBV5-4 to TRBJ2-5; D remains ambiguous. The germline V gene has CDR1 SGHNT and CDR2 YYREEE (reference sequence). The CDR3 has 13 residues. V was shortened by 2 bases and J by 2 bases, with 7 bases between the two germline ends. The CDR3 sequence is CASSFGQQETQYF. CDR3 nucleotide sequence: TGTGCCAGCAGCTTCGGGCAGCAAGAGACCCAGTACTTC.

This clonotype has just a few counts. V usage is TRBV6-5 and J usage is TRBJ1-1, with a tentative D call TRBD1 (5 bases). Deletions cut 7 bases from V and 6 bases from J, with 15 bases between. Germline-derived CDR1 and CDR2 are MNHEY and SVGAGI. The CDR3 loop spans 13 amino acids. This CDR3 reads CASTRSGTAEAFF. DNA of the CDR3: TGTGCCAGCACTAGATCCGGGACTGCTGAAGCTTTCTTT.

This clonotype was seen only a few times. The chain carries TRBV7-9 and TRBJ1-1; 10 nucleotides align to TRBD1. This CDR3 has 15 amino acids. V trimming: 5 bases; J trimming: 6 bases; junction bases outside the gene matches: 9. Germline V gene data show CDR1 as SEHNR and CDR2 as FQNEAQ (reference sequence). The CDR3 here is CASSPDRGVVAEAFF. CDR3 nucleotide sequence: TGTGCCAGCAGCCCGGACAGGGGGGTGGTCGCTGAAGCTTTCTTT. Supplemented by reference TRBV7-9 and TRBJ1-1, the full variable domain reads DTGVSQNPRHKITKRGQNVTFRCDPISEHNRLYWYRQTLGQGPEFLTYFQNEAQLEKSRLLSDRFSAERPKGSFSTLEIQRTEQGDSAMYLCASSPDRGVVAEAFFGQGTRLTVV.

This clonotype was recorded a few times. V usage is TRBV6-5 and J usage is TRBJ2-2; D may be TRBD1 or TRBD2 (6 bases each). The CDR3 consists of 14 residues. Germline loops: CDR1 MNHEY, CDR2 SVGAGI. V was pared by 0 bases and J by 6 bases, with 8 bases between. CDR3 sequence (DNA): TGTGCCAGCAGTTACTCGGAGGGGGCCGGGGAGCTGTTTTTT. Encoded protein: CASSYSEGAGELFF.

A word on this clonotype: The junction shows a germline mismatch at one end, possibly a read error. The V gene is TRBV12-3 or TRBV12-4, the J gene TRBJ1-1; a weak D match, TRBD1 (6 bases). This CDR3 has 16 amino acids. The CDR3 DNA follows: TGTGCCAGCAGTTTAGCGGTGGGAGGGGGAGACACCGAAGCTTTCTTT. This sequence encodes CASSLAVGGGDTEAFF.

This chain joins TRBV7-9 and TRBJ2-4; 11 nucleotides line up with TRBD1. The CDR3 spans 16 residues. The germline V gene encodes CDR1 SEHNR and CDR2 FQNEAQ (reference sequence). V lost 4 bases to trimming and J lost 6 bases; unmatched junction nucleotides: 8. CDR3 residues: CASSWLRTGGLNIQYF. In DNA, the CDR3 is TGTGCCAGCAGCTGGCTCCGGACAGGGGGCCTAAACATTCAGTACTTC. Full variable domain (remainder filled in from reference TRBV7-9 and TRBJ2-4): DTGVSQNPRHKITKRGQNVTFRCDPISEHNRLYWYRQTLGQGPEFLTYFQNEAQLEKSRLLSDRFSAERPKGSFSTLEIQRTEQGDSAMYLCASSWLRTGGLNIQYFGAGTRLSVL.

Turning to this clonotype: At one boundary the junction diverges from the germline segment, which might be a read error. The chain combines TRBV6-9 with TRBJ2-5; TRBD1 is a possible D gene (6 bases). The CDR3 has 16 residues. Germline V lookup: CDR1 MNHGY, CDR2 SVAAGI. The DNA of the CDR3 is TGTGCCAGCAGTTACTCCCTCCGGACAGTCCAAGAGATCCAGTACTTC. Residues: CASSYSLRTVQEIQYF.

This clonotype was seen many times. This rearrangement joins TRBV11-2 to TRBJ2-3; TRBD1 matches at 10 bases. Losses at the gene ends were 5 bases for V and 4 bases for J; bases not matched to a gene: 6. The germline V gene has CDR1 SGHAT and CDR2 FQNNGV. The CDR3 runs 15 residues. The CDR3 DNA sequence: TGTGCCAGCAGCCGGACAGGGGGACGGGCAGATACGCAGTATTTT. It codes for CASSRTGGRADTQYF.

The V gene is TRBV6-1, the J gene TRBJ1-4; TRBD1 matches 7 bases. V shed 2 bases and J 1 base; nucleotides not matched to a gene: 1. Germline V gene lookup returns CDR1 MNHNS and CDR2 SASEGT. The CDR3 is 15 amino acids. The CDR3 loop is CASSEHRGTNEKLFF. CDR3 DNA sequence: TGTGCCAGCAGTGAACACAGGGGAACTAATGAAAAACTGTTTTTT.

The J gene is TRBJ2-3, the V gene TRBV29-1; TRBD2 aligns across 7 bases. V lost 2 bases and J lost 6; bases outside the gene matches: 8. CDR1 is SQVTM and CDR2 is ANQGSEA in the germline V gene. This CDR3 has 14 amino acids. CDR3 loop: CSVESAGVEDTQYF. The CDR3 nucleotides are TGCAGCGTTGAAAGTGCGGGAGTTGAGGATACGCAGTATTTT.

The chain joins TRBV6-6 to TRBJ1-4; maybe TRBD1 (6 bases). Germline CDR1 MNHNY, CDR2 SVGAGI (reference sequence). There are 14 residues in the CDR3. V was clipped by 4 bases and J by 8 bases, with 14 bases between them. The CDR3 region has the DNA TGTGCCAGCAGTTGGAGAGGGGGAGAGGAAAAACTGTTTTTT. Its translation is CASSWRGGEEKLFF.

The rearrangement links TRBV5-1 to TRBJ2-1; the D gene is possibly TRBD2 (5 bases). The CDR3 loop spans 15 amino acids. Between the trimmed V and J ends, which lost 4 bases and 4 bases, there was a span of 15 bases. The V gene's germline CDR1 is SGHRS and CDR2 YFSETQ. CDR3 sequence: CASSRRLASYNEQFF. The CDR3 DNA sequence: TGCGCCAGCAGCAGGAGGCTGGCGTCGTACAATGAGCAGTTCTTC.

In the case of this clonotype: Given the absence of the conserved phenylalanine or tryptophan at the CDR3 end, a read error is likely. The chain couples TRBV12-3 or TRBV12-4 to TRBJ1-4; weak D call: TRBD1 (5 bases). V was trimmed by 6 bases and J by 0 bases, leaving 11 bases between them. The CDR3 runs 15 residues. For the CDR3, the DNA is TGTGCCAGCAGGTTACAGGTGTCAACTAATGAAAAACTGTTTCTT. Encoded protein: CASRLQVSTNEKLFL.

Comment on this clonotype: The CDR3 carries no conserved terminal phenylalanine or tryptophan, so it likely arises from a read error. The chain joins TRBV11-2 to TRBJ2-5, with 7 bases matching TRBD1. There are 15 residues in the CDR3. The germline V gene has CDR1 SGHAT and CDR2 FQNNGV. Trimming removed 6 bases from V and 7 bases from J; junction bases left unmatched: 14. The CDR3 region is CASSYRGQTMGTQYS. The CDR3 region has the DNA TGTGCCAGCAGTTATAGGGGACAGACGATGGGGACCCAGTACTCC.

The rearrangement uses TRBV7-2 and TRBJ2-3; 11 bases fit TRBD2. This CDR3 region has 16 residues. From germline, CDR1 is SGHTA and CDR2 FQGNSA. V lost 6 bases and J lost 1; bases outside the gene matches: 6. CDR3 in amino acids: CASRPPGLAGTDTQYF. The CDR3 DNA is TGTGCCAGCAGGCCCCCGGGACTAGCGGGCACAGATACGCAGTATTTT.

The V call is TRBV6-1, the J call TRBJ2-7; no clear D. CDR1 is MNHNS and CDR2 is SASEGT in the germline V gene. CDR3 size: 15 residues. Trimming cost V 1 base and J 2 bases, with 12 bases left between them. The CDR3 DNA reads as TGTGCCAGCAGTGAAGAGGACGTGCCGGCCTACGAGCAGTACTTC. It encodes CASSEEDVPAYEQYF.

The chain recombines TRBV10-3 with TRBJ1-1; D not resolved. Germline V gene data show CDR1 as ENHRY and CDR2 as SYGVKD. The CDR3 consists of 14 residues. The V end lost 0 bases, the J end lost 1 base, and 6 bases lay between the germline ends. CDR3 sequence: CAISESGGNTEAFF. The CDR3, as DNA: TGTGCCATCAGTGAGTCGGGAGGGAACACTGAAGCTTTCTTT.

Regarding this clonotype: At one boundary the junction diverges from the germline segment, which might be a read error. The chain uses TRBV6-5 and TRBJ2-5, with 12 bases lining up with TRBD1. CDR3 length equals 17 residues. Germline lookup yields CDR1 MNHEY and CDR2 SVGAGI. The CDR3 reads CTSSTNSGTGGRETQYF. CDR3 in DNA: TGTACCAGCAGTACCAACTCCGGGACAGGGGGCCGGGAGACCCAGTACTTC.

The chain's CDR3 is CASRTGRVNGNQPQHF. CDR3 DNA sequence: TGTGCCAGCAGGACAGGGAGGGTTAATGGCAATCAGCCCCAGCATTTT. The chain couples TRBV6-1 to TRBJ1-5; 7 bases are a match to TRBD1. The CDR3 has 16 residues. V shed 6 bases and J 2 bases; nucleotides not matched to a gene: 10. Germline CDR1 MNHNS, CDR2 SASEGT.

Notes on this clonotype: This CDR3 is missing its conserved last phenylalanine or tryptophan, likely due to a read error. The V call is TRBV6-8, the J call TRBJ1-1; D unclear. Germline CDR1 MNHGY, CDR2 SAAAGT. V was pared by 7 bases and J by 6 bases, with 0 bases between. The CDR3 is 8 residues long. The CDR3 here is CASTEAFV. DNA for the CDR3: TGTGCCAGCACTGAAGCTTTCGTT.

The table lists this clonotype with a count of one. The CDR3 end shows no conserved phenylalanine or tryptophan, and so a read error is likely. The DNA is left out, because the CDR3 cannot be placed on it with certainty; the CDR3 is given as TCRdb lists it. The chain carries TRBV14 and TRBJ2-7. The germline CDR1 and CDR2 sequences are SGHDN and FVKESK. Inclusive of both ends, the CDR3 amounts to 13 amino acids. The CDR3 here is CASSQDSSYEPYS.

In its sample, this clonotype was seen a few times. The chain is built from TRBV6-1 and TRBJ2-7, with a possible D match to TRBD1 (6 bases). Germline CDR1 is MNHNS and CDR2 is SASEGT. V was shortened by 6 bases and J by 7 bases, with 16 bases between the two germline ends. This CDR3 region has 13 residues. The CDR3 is CASRKDPRGEQYF. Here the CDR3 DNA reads TGTGCCAGCAGAAAGGACCCGAGGGGGGAGCAGTACTTC.

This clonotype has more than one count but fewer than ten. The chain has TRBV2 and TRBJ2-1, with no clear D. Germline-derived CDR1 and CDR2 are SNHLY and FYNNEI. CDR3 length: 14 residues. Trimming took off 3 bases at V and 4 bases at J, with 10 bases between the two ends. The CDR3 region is CASSESGIYNEQFF. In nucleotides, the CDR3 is TGTGCCAGCAGTGAGTCAGGAATATACAATGAGCAGTTCTTC.

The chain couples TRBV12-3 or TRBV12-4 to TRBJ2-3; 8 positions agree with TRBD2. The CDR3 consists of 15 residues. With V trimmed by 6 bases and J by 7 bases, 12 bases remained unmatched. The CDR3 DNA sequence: TGTGCCAGCAGCTTACTAGCGGACCCCGGTTATACGCAGTATTTT. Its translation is CASSLLADPGYTQYF.

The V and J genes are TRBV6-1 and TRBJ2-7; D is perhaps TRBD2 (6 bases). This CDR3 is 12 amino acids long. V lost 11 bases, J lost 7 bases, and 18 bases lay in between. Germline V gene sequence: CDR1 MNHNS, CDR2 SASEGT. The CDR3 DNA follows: TGTGCCTACGGGGGTCTTGTCGAAGAGCAGTACTTC. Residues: CAYGGLVEEQYF.

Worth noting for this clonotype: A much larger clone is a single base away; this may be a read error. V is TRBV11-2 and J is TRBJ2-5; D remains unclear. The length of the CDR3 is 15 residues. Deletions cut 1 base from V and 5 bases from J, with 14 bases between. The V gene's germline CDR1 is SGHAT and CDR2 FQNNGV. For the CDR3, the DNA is TGTGCCAGCAGCTTAGCCGTGTGTGCTTGGGAGACCCAGTACTTC. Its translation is CASSLAVCAWETQYF. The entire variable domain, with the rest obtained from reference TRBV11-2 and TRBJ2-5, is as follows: EAGVAQSPRYKIIEKRQSVAFWCNPISGHATLYWYQQILGQGPKLLIQFQNNGVVDDSQLPKDRFSAERLKGVDSTLKIQPAKLEDSAVYLCASSLAVCAWETQYFGPGTRLLVL.

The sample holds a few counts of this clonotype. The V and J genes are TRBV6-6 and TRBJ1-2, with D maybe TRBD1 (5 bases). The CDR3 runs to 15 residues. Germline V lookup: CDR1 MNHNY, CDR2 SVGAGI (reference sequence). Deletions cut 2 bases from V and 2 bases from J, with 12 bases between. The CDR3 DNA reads TGTGCCAGCAGTTACGGACATTCTACCAACTATGGCTACACCTTC. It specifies CASSYGHSTNYGYTF.

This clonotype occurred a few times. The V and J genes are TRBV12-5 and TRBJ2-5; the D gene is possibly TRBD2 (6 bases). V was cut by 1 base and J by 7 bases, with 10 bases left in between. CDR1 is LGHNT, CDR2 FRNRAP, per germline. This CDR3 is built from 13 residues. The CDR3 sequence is CASGLGGTPTQYF. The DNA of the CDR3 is TGTGCTAGTGGTTTGGGCGGGACCCCGACCCAGTACTTC.